What follows describes a single T cell receptor beta chain. Under the authors' procedure: Scientists estimated how many nucleated cells there were by amplifying reference gene primers. This table comes from immunoSEQ multiplex PCR, and its TCRdb copy is limited to in-frame clones, with some not included. V and J calls and clone size are those listed in that table; D and trimming were worked out from the DNA. Of over 95,000 clones listed, about 81% are singletons. Germline CDR1 SGHNT, CDR2 YYREEE (reference sequence). The J segment lost 6 bases and the V segment lost 2 bases, leaving 9 bases of the junction unmatched. This CDR3 has 16 residues. The data were taken from a study of blood T cell repertoires in COVID-19. For the study at large: Specimens from acute and convalescent COVID-19 originated in the United States, Italy and Spain. PBMCs, B-cell-depleted T cells, or T cells were the source of the cDNA or gDNA that made up the material.

The receptor comes from a woman aged 55-70 years with acute or convalescent COVID-19. This rearrangement joins TRBV5-4 to TRBJ1-5; 9 nucleotides line up with TRBD1. Sequencing input: peripheral blood. CDR3 DNA: TGTGCCAGCAGCTTTGGCCCGGGACAGGGAGGTCAGCCCCAGCATTTT. It translates to CASSFGPGQGGQPQHF.